This TCR beta chain stems from a study of siplizumab effects on memory and regulatory T cells. This clone was seen a single time. Antigen: not known. Here immunoSEQ multiplex PCR was the method, and the copy in TCRdb shows in-frame clones only, minus some. The sample lists 95,000 to 100,000 clones; about 90% were seen once. Germline V gene lookup returns CDR1 SGHTA and CDR2 FQGNSA. Between the trimmed V and J ends, which lost 3 bases and 1 base, there was a span of 4 bases. This CDR3 comprises 12 residues. Study results and limitations: Memory cells seemed less diverse than naive T cells, which also seemed major contributors to the alloresponse.

V gene TRBV7-2 combines with J gene TRBJ2-7; D remains unclear. Sample: non-Treg CD4+ T cells sorted from blood. This receptor was identified in a human donor in good health. The CDR3 loop reads CASSLTSYEQYF. The CDR3 bases are TGTGCCAGCAGCTTGACGTCCTACGAGCAGTACTTC.